This T cell receptor beta chain was retrieved from a study of technical replicates of blood from a few donors. V dropped 3 bases and J dropped 6; count of bases not matched to a gene: 9. Germline V lookup: CDR1 SGHDT, CDR2 YYEEEE. The CDR3 is made up of 17 amino acids. Measured with immunoSEQ multiplex PCR; TCRdb has only the in-frame clones, and not every one. This sample has around 83,000 clones, with roughly 94% found just once. The TCR was taken from a human donor in good health. The gene calls are TRBV5-6 and TRBJ1-6; 10 nucleotides agree with TRBD1. Source material: T cells isolated from PBMCs. CDR3 sequence reads: CASSSGQGQRANSPLHF. DNA for the CDR3: TGTGCCAGCAGCTCGGGACAGGGGCAACGGGCTAATTCACCCCTCCACTTT.